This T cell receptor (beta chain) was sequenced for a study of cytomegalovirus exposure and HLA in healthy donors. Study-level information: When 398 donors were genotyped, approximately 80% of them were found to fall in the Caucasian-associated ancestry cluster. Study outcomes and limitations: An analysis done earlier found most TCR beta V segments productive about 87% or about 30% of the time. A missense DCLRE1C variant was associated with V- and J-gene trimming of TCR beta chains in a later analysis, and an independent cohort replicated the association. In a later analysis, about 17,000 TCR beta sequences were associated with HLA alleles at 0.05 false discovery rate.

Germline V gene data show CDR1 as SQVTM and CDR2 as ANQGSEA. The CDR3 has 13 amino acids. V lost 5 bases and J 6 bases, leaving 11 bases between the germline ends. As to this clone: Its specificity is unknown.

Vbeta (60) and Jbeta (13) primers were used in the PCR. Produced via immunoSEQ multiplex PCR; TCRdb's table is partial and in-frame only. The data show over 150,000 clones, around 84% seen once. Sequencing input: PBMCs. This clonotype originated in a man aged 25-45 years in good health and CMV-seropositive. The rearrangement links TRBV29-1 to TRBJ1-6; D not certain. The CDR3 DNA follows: TGCAGCGTTCGGGAGGCCGCTAATTCACCCCTCCACTTT. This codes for CSVREAANSPLHF.